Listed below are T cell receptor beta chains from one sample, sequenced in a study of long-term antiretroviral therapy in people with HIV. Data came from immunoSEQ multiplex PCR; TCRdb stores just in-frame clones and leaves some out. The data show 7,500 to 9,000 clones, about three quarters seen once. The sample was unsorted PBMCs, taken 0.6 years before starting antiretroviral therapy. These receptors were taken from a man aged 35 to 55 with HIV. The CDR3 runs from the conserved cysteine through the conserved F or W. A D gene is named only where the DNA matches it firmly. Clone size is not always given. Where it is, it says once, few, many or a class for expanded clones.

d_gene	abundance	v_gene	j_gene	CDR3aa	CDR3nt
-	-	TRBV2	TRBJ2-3	CATTSGTDTQYF	TGTGCCACCACAAGCGGCACAGATACGCAGTATTTT
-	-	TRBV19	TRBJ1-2	CASRLTAQSDNYGYTF	TGTGCCAGTAGGCTCACAGCCCAGTCGGATAACTATGGCTACACCTTC
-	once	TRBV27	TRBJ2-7	CASSFGVGNEQYF	TGTGCCAGCAGTTTCGGCGTAGGAAATGAGCAGTACTTC
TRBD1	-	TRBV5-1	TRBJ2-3	CASSAGTGGTDTQYF	TGCGCCAGTAGTGCCGGGACAGGGGGCACAGATACGCAGTATTTT
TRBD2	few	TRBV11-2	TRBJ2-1	CASSLGGTSRNEQFF	TGTGCCAGCAGCTTAGGGGGGACTAGCAGGAATGAGCAGTTCTTC
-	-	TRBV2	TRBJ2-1	CASSARDWPYNEQFF	TGTGCCAGCAGTGCCCGGGACTGGCCATACAATGAGCAGTTCTTC
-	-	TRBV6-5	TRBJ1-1	CASSSGQRMTFF	TGTGCCAGCAGTTCCGGACAGAGGATGACTTTCTTT
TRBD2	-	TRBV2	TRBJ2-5	CASRAGGPETQYF	TGTGCCAGTAGAGCGGGGGGGCCGGAAACCCAGTACTTC
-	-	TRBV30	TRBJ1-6	CAWNLGSSYNSPLHF	TGTGCCTGGAACCTAGGGAGCTCCTATAATTCACCCCTCCACTTT
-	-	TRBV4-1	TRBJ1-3	CASSQPQGSGNTIYF	TGCGCCAGCAGCCAACCCCAGGGCAGTGGAAACACCATATATTTT
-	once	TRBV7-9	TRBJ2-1	CASSVGPEQFF	TGTGCCAGCAGCGTTGGACCCGAGCAGTTCTTC
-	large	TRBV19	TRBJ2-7	CASSWVSGEFYEQYF	TGTGCAAGCTCGTGGGTGTCAGGCGAATTCTACGAGCAGTACTTC
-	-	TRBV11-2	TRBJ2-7	CASSPSAAYEQYF	TGTGCCAGCAGCCCAAGCGCGGCCTACGAGCAGTACTTC
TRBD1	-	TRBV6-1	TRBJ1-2	CAGQFTGESYGYTF	TGTGCCGGGCAATTTACAGGGGAGAGCTATGGCTACACCTTC
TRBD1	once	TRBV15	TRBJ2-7	CATSRDYPGQSYEQYF	TGTGCCACCAGCAGAGACTATCCGGGACAGAGCTACGAGCAGTACTTC
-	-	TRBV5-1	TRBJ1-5	CASSLDSPRNQPQHF	TGCGCCAGCAGCCTCGACAGTCCAAGGAATCAGCCCCAGCATTTT
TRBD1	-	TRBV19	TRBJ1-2	CASREEGQSYGYTF	TGTGCCAGTAGGGAAGAGGGACAGTCCTATGGCTACACCTTC
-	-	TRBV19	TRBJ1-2	CASLRGGWDYGYTF	TGTGCCAGTCTTCGGGGGGGCTGGGACTATGGCTACACCTTC
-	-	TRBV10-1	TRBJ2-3	CASSESESTDTQYF	TGCGCCAGCAGTGAGAGCGAGAGCACAGATACGCAGTATTTT
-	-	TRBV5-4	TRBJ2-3	CASTLDRRTDTQYF	TGTGCCAGCACCCTAGACCGCAGGACAGATACGCAGTATTTT
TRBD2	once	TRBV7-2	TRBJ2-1	CASSLTSGGANEQFF	TGTGCCAGCAGCTTAACTAGCGGGGGGGCCAATGAGCAGTTCTTC
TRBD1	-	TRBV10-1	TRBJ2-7	CASSDDPETGDYYEQYF	TGCGCCAGCAGTGATGATCCCGAGACAGGGGATTACTACGAGCAGTACTTC
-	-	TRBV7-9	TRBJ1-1	CASSLDRLNTEAFF	TGTGCCAGCAGCTTAGACAGGCTGAACACTGAAGCTTTCTTT
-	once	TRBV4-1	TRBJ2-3	CASRRTGAEDTQYF	TGCGCCAGCAGACGTACGGGGGCCGAAGATACGCAGTATTTT
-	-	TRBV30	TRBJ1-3	CAWSVPGGRTTGNTIYF	TGTGCCTGGAGTGTCCCGGGTGGTCGGACAACTGGAAACACCATATATTTT
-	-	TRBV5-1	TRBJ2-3	CASSLFLGSSGDTQYF	TGCGCCAGCAGCTTGTTTCTGGGTTCCTCAGGAGATACGCAGTATTTT
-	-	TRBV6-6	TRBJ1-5	CASSLRGLEDNQPQHF	TGTGCCAGCAGTCTCCGAGGATTAGAGGACAATCAGCCCCAGCATTTT
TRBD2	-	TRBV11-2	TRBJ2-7	CASSLDVVGGGRYEQYF	TGTGCCAGCAGCTTAGATGTTGTCGGGGGGGGCCGGTACGAGCAGTACTTC
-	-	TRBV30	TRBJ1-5	CAWAPGGGNQPQHF	TGTGCCTGGGCTCCGGGGGGGGGCAATCAGCCCCAGCATTTT
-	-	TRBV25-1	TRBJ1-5	CASREPGPQHF	TGTGCCAGCAGGGAGCCGGGGCCCCAGCATTTT
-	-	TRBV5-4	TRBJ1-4	CASSLGSGKSEKLFF	TGTGCCAGCAGCCTCGGGTCCGGGAAGAGTGAAAAACTGTTTTTT
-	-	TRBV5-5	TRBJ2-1	CASSLAVLSRANEQFF	TGTGCCAGCAGCTTGGCGGTATTGTCCAGGGCCAATGAGCAGTTCTTC
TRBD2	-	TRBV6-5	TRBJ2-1	CASSYVAGGHEQFF	TGTGCCAGCAGTTACGTGGCGGGGGGGCATGAGCAGTTCTTC
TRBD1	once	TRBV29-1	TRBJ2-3	CSVEGTEFPTQYF	TGCAGCGTTGAGGGGACAGAGTTTCCTACGCAGTATTTT
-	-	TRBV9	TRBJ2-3	CASSEGGRRSDTQYF	TGTGCCAGCAGCGAAGGAGGTCGACGGTCAGATACGCAGTATTTT
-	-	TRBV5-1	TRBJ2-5	CASSLGVTQETQYF	TGCGCCAGCAGCTTGGGCGTTACACAAGAGACCCAGTACTTC